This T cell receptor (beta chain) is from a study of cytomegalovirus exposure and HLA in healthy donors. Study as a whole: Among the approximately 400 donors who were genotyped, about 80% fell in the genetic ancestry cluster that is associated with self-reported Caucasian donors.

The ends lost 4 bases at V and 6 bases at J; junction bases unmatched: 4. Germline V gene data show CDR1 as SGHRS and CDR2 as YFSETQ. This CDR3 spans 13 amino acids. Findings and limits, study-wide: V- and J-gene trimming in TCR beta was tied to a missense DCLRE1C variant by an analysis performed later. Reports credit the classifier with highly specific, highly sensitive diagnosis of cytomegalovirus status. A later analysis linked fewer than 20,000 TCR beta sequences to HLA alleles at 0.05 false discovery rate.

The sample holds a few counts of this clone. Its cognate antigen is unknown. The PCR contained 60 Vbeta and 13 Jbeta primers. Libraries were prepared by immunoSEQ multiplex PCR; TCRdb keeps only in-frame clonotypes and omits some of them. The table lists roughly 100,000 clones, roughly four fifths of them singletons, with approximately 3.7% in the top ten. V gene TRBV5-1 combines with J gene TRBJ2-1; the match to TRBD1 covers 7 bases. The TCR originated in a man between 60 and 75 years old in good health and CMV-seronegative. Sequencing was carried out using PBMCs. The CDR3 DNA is TGCGCCAGCAGCCCGGGACAGAGCAATGAGCAGTTCTTC. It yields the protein CASSPGQSNEQFF.